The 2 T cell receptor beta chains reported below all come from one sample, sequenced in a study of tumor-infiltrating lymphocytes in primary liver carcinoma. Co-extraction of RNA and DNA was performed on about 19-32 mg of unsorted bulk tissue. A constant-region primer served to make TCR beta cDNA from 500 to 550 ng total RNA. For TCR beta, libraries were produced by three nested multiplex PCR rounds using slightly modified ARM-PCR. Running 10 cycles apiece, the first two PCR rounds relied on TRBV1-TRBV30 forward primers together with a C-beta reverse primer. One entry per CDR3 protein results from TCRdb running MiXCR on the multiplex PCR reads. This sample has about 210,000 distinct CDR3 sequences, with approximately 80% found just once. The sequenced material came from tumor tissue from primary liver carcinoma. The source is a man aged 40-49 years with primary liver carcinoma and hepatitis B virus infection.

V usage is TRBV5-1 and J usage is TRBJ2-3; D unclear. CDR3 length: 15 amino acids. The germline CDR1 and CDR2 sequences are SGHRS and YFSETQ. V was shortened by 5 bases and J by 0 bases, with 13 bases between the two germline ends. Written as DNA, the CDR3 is TGCGCCAGCAGTATGGCCAGCGCCAGCACAGATACGCAGTATTTT. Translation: CASSMASASTDTQYF. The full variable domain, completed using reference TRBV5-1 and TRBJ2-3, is KAGVTQTPRYLIKTRGQQVTLSCSPISGHRSVSWYQQTPGQGLQFLFEYFSETQRNKGNFPGRFSGRQFSNSRSEMNVSTLELGDSALYLCASSMASASTDTQYFGPGTRLTVL.

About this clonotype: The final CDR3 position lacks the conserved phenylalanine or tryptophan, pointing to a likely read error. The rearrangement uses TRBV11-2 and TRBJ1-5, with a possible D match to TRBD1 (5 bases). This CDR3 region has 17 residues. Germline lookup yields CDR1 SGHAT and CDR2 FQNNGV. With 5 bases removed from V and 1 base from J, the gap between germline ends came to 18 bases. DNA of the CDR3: TGTGCCAGCAGCCTAGTAGGGGTAATAGGGAGCAATCAGCCCCAGCATTCT. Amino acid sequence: CASSLVGVIGSNQPQHS.